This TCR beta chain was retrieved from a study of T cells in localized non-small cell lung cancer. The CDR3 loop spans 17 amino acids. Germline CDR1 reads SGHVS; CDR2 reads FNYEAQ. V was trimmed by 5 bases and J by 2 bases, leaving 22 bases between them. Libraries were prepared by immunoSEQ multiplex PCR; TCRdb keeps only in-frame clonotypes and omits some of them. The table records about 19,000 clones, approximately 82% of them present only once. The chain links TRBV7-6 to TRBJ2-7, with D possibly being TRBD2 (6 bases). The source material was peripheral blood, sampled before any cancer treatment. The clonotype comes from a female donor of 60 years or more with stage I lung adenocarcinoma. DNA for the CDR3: TGTGCCAGCAGCCCCCGGTTGGGGGGAGTGAGAACCTACGAGCAGTACTTC. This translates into CASSPRLGGVRTYEQYF.